The sequence of this T cell receptor (beta chain) was determined in a study of blood T cell repertoires in COVID-19. Background on the study: Nucleic acid was either cDNA or gDNA, and it came from T cells, B-cell-depleted T cells, or PBMCs.

Seattle-derived patients entered the study during active infection and were followed longitudinally. This clone was observed a single time. As processed by the authors: Reference gene primer amplification gave nucleated cell count estimates. The repertoire was sequenced with immunoSEQ multiplex PCR; TCRdb's copy has only in-frame clones and lacks some. The V and J calls and the clone size are those of that table, but D and trimming were determined from the DNA. Among approximately 270,000 clones listed, around 85% were seen once. This CDR3 is built from 14 residues. Germline V gives CDR1 LNHNV, CDR2 YYDKDF (reference sequence). Trimming took off 0 bases at V and 4 bases at J, with 9 bases between the two ends.

This chain joins TRBV15 and TRBJ1-2, with D maybe TRBD1 (5 bases). The sequence was obtained from a human donor with COVID-19, enrolled during active disease. The donor label of this sample is uncertain. Sequenced sample: peripheral blood. CDR3 protein: CATSRDEGAYGYTF. In DNA form, the CDR3 reads TGTGCCACCAGCAGAGATGAAGGGGCCTATGGCTACACCTTC.